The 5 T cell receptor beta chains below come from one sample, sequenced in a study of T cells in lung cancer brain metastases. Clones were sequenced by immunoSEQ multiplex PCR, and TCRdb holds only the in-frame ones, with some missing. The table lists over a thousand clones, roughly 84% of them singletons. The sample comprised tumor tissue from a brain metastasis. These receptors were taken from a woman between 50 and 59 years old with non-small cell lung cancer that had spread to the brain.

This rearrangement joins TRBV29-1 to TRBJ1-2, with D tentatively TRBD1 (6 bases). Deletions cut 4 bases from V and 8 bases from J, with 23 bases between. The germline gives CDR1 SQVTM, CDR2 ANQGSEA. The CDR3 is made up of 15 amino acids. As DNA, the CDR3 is TGCAGCGTTGGGGTCGGGTTGGGGGGGGCGCGCGGCTACACCTTC. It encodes CSVGVGLGGARGYTF.

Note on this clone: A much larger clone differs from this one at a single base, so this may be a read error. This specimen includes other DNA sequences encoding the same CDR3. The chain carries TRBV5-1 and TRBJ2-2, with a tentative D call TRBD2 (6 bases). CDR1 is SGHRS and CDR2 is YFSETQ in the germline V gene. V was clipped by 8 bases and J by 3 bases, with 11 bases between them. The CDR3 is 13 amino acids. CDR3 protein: CASKSGDTGELFF. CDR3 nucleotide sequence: TGCGCCAGTAAATCGGGGGACACCGGGGAGCTGTTTTTT.

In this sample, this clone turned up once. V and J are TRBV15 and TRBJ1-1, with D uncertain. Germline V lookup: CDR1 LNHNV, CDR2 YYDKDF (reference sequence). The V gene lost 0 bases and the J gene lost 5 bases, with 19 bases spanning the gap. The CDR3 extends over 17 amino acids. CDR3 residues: CATSRDGLSLPRTEAFF. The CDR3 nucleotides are TGTGCCACCAGCAGAGATGGACTAAGCCTCCCGAGGACTGAAGCTTTCTTT. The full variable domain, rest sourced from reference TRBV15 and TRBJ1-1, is DAMVIQNPRYQVTQFGKPVTLSCSQTLNHNVMYWYQQKSSQAPKLLFHYYDKDFNNEADTPDNFQSRRPNTSFCFLDIRSPGLGDTAMYLCATSRDGLSLPRTEAFFGQGTRLTVV.

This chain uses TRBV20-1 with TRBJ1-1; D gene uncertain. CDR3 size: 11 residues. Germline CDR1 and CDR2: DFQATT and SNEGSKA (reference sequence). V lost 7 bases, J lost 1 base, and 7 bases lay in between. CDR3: CSGETNTEAFF. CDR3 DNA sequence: TGCAGTGGGGAAACGAACACTGAAGCTTTCTTT.

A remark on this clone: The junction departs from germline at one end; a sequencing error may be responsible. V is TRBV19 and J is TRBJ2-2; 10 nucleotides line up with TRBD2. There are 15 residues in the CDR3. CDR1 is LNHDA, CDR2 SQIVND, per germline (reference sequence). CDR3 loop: CASRIAGGHTGELFF. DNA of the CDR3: TGTGCCAGTAGAATAGCGGGGGGACACACCGGGGAGCTGTTTTTT.